The subject of this entry is one T cell receptor beta chain. Antigen unknown. The CDR3 consists of 11 residues. The data belong to a study of blood T cells in healthy people across ages. Study observations and caveats: Per million T cells, the diversity of TCR beta decreased roughly linearly as age advanced. Comparison with aged donors showed that long-lived donors had more naive CD4+ cells and higher diversity.

Using a J-beta primer mix together with a sample-barcoded 5' primer, a second PCR was run for about 7 to 12 cycles. TCRdb reprocessed the 5' RACE reads via MiXCR and lists one record per CDR3 protein. The sample lists 1.8 million or so distinct CDR3 sequences; about two fifths were seen once. Sample donors were healthy Caucasian individuals that came from Russia, aged roughly 6 to 100. The receptor comes from a human donor in good health. The chain uses TRBV21-1 and TRBJ2-1. TRBV21-1 is flagged as a pseudogene. Sample: blood. DNA of the CDR3: TGTGCCAGCAGAAATCCGGAGACCCAGTTCTTC. As protein: CASRNPETQFF.